The 17 T cell receptor beta chains in this list originate from one sample, sequenced in a study of identifying expanded T cells in peripheral blood. Sequenced by immunoSEQ multiplex PCR; TCRdb stores in-frame clones only, minus some. The table shows 80,000 to 90,000 clones, with approximately 90% occurring only once. The sequencing input was blood. The receptors shown here come from a person aged 18 to 75 in good health.

The chain has TRBV6-1 and TRBJ1-1, with D perhaps matching TRBD1 (5 bases). CDR3 length equals 13 residues. CDR1 and CDR2 from the germline V gene are MNHNS and SASEGT. V gave up 5 bases and J gave up 1 base, with 8 bases separating them. The CDR3 sequence is CASSSDRNTEAFF. The CDR3 region has the DNA TGTGCCAGCAGTAGTGACAGGAACACTGAAGCTTTCTTT.

The chain employs TRBV4-3 and TRBJ2-3; 9 nucleotides match TRBD1. CDR3 size: 16 residues. CDR1 LGHNA and CDR2 YSLEER come from the germline V gene. V dropped 3 bases and J dropped 2; count of bases not matched to a gene: 6. Written as DNA, the CDR3 is TGCGCCAGCAGCCACCTCCGGGACAGGGACACAGATACGCAGTATTTT. Its translation: CASSHLRDRDTDTQYF.

In this sample, this clone turned up a few times. The chain links TRBV30 to TRBJ2-7, with TRBD2 matching 8 bases. With 3 bases clipped from V and 3 bases from J, the junction kept 4 bases outside the gene matches. Germline V gene data show CDR1 as GTSNPN and CDR2 as SVGIG (reference sequence). The CDR3 extends over 13 amino acids. The DNA for the CDR3 is TGTGCCTGGAGATCGGGAGGGTACTACGAGCAGTACTTC. This gives the protein CAWRSGGYYEQYF.

The genes are TRBV7-5 and TRBJ2-3; the listed D gene, TRBD2, was not tested against the DNA. TRBV7-5 is a listed pseudogene. The CDR3 totals 17 residues. CDR3 sequence: CARSLVSPLPPTDTQYF. The CDR3 DNA follows: TGTGCCAGAAGCTTAGTGTCCCCACTTCCCCCCACAGATACGCAGTATTTT.

The CDR3 nucleotides are TGTGCCAGCAGGGATAGCGGGAGCCCCTCCTACGAGCAGTACTTC. Its translation is CASRDSGSPSYEQYF. J is TRBJ2-7 and V is TRBV13, with 9 bases lining up with TRBD2. Germline values: CDR1 PRHDT, CDR2 FYEKMQ (reference sequence). CDR3 size: 15 residues. V shed 6 bases, J shed 0 bases, and the junction held 6 bases outside the gene matches.

This chain connects TRBV27 to TRBJ2-5; D is perhaps TRBD2 (6 bases). The ends were cut back, 0 bases at V and 5 bases at J, with 13 bases in the middle. Per germline, CDR1 MNHEY and CDR2 SMNVEV (reference sequence). There are 15 residues in the CDR3. CDR3 residues: CASSLSWRDGETQYF. CDR3 bases: TGTGCCAGCAGTTTATCCTGGAGGGACGGGGAGACCCAGTACTTC.

The rearrangement joins TRBV7-2 to TRBJ1-5; perhaps TRBD1 as D (5 bases). This CDR3 region has 15 residues. Looked up from germline, CDR1 is SGHTA and CDR2 is FQGNSA. The V end was cut by 1 base, the J end by 3 bases, with 10 bases between. CDR3 amino acids: CASSLVQGPNQPQHF. The CDR3 nucleotides read TGTGCCAGCAGCTTAGTCCAGGGCCCCAATCAGCCCCAGCATTTT.

The chain couples TRBV29-1 to TRBJ2-5; D gene unclear. Trimming removed 7 bases from V and 1 base from J, with 10 bases in between. The CDR3 contains 12 residues. Germline V gives CDR1 SQVTM, CDR2 ANQGSEA. The CDR3 nucleotides are TGCAGCGCCCACTACCGCCAAGAGACCCAGTACTTC. Its protein is CSAHYRQETQYF. The complete variable domain, with remaining parts taken from reference TRBV29-1 and TRBJ2-5, reads SAVISQKPSRDICQRGTSLTIQCQVDSQVTMMFWYRQQPGQSLTLIATANQGSEATYESGFVIDKFPISRPNLTFSTLTVSNMSPEDSSIYLCSAHYRQETQYFGPGTRLLVL.

The CDR3 DNA reads TGTGCCAGCAGACCGTCGGGGTCAGATACGCAGTATTTT. Amino acids: CASRPSGSDTQYF. The rearrangement uses TRBV6-1 and TRBJ2-3; a possible D gene is TRBD2 (5 bases). The germline V gene encodes CDR1 MNHNS and CDR2 SASEGT. Trimming left V 6 bases short and J 4 bases short, with 11 bases between. This CDR3 comprises 13 residues.

The CDR3 nucleotides are TGCGCCAGCAGCTTGTGGACTAGCGGAGTATCAACTAGCACAGATACGCAGTATTTT. Amino acids: CASSLWTSGVSTSTDTQYF. V and J are TRBV5-1 and TRBJ2-3; 10 nucleotides align to TRBD2. Germline V CDR1 and CDR2: SGHRS, YFSETQ. J was trimmed by 0 bases and V by 1 base; bases with no gene match: 11. The length of the CDR3 is 19 residues.

The chain recombines TRBV13 with TRBJ2-1, with D perhaps given as TRBD1 or TRBD2 (5 bases each). Per germline, CDR1 PRHDT and CDR2 FYEKMQ (reference sequence). Trimming took 3 bases from V and 8 from J, leaving 17 bases between them. This CDR3 contains 15 residues. CDR3: CASSLYRTQGDEQFF. The CDR3 DNA reads TGTGCCAGCAGCTTGTATCGGACCCAGGGAGATGAGCAGTTCTTC.

The chain joins TRBV7-2 to TRBJ2-4; maybe TRBD2 (5 bases). V dropped 5 bases and J dropped 1 base, with 24 bases sitting between them. CDR3 length: 19 amino acids. The germline gives CDR1 SGHTA, CDR2 FQGNSA. The CDR3 DNA sequence: TGTGCCAGCAGCCCGCCTCTAGCTTTGCGGCAACCTGCCAAAAACATTCAGTACTTC. This encodes CASSPPLALRQPAKNIQYF. Using reference TRBV7-2 and TRBJ2-4 for the parts outside the CDR3, the full variable domain is GAGVSQSPSNKVTEKGKDVELRCDPISGHTALYWYRQSLGQGLEFLIYFQGNSAPDKSGLPSDRFSAERTGGSVSTLTIQRTQQEDSAVYLCASSPPLALRQPAKNIQYFGAGTRLSVL.

The chain recombines TRBV25-1 with TRBJ2-3; weak D call: TRBD2 (5 bases). The germline V gene encodes CDR1 MGHDK and CDR2 SYGVNS. Trimming removed 3 bases at V and 2 bases at J, with 9 bases between. CDR3 length: 14 residues. CDR3 protein: CASSDPGNTDTQYF. The CDR3 nucleotides read TGTGCCAGCAGTGACCCCGGGAACACAGATACGCAGTATTTT.

This chain joins TRBV6-5 and TRBJ2-5, with D perhaps given as TRBD1 or TRBD2 (5 bases each). From germline, CDR1 is MNHEY and CDR2 SVGAGI. The CDR3 extends over 15 amino acids. Trimming removed 6 bases at V and 2 bases at J, with 16 bases between. This CDR3 is CASSRNRDPQETQYF. As DNA, the CDR3 is TGTGCCAGCAGCCGTAACCGGGACCCGCAAGAGACCCAGTACTTC.

The chain recombines TRBV10-3 with TRBJ2-1; 8 bases line up with TRBD2. This CDR3 region has 17 residues. The germline CDR1 and CDR2 sequences are ENHRY and SYGVKD. V dropped 0 bases and J dropped 3; count of bases not matched to a gene: 7. The CDR3 reads CAISESVRTSGYNEQFF. CDR3 DNA sequence: TGTGCCATCAGTGAGTCTGTAAGAACTAGCGGCTACAATGAGCAGTTCTTC.

The V gene is TRBV9, the J gene TRBJ2-1, with 7 bases fitting TRBD2. CDR3 size: 17 residues. CDR1 is SGDLS and CDR2 is YYNGEE in the germline V gene. Losses at the gene ends were 3 bases for V and 8 bases for J; bases not matched to a gene: 17. CDR3 sequence (DNA): TGTGCCAGCAGCGGGCCTCAAAGCGGGAAAAGATACGATGAGCAGTTCTTC. The encoded protein is CASSGPQSGKRYDEQFF. Variable domain in full (rest from reference TRBV9 and TRBJ2-1): DSGVTQTPKHLITATGQRVTLRCSPRSGDLSVYWYQQSLDQGLQFLIQYYNGEERAKGNILERFSAQQFPDLHSELNLSSLELGDSALYFCASSGPQSGKRYDEQFFGPGTRLTVL.

The J gene is TRBJ2-7, the V gene TRBV2; 7 bases align to TRBD1. V trimming: 9 bases; J trimming: 2 bases; junction bases outside the gene matches: 10. Germline lookup yields CDR1 SNHLY and CDR2 FYNNEI. This CDR3 has 14 amino acids. The CDR3 sequence: CASCPGQQTYEQYF. The CDR3 DNA reads as TGTGCCAGTTGTCCGGGACAGCAGACCTACGAGCAGTACTTC.